This TCR beta chain was identified during a study of OX40 agonist ivuxolimab in advanced cancers. Concerning the study at large: Ivuxolimab, which targeted the costimulatory receptor OX40 (CD134), was an agonistic, fully human IgG2 monoclonal antibody. Peripheral TCRbeta sequencing was intended to test whether TCR sequence diversity was altered and clonal T-cell expansion was caused by ivuxolimab. Of the approximately 54 dose-escalation patients, hepatocellular carcinoma was present in around 19, melanoma in approximately 15, renal cell carcinoma in 9 and head and neck cancer in 9. The monotherapy dose-escalation portion (N of about 52 patients) of the phase I ivuxolimab trial is reported in the paper. Three dose-escalation patients achieved partial responses, one with hepatocellular carcinoma and two with cutaneous melanoma. Patients were allowed to have had prior anti-PD-1, anti-PD-L1 or anti-CTLA-4 therapy, and 40% to 45% of the dose-escalation patients had previously received checkpoint inhibitors. In the dose-escalation cohort, approximately 82% of patients were male, and the mean age was around 60 years, with a range of about 23 to 90. Intravenous ivuxolimab was administered to patients every 2 weeks at six dose levels: 0.01, 0.1, 0.3, 1.5, 3 and 10 mg/kg.

The paper as a whole reports these results and caveats: At doses of 0.1 to 3.0 mg/kg, clonal expansion of both CD4+ and CD8+ T cells in blood was seen between baseline and week 6. Which antigens the clonally expanded peripheral T cells were specific for was not determined. Partial responders in the 0.1-3.0 mg/kg groups had among the lowest normalized peripheral clonal expansion, especially among CD8+ T cells. Low levels of normalized T-cell clonal expansion were also shown by some nonresponding patients. After ivuxolimab, more expanded clones were found on average in CD8+ T cells than in CD4+ T cells.

Genomic DNA was isolated from the sorted cells so that the TCRbeta CDR3 region could be sequenced. TCRbeta CDR3 regions were sequenced using the immunoSEQ Assay. TCRdb stores this immuneACCESS table with in-frame sequences only. Part of the clones is absent; in the studies checked, under half of the shortfall reflects unresolved V genes, and no reason is known for the rest. This sample has 70,000 to 80,000 clones in its table, and around 90% of those were observed once. Clones ranked in the top ten supply 1.3% of the sample. CDR1 and CDR2 are read off the germline V gene as MDHEN and SYDVKM. V and J lose 6 bases and 4 bases, and a span of 21 bases separates them. There are 16 amino acids in the CDR3, from cysteine to phenylalanine inclusive. Only the CDR3 part of the read is kept: 48 bases, read in frame from the first base. Patients with a history of autoimmune disease or receiving systemic immunosuppression were excluded from the trial. Peripheral blood for TCR sequencing was collected from all dose cohorts at baseline, on cycle 4 day 1, and on cycle 7 day 1. Samples came from an open-label, multicenter, first-in-human phase I dose-escalation trial of ivuxolimab. Adults with locally advanced or metastatic melanoma, renal cell carcinoma, hepatocellular carcinoma or head and neck squamous cell carcinoma were enrolled in the trial. Before TCR sequencing, CD4+ and CD8+ T cells were separately sorted from peripheral blood.

About this clone: The specificity of this receptor is unknown. Base qualities were left out, and no much larger clone turns up one base away.

This sample comprised CD4+ or CD8+ T cells sorted from blood, obtained in a trial of the OX40 agonist ivuxolimab. The rearranged chain carries TRBV28 and TRBJ1-2; the D gene is unclear. This clonotype was sampled from an adult with an advanced solid tumor such as melanoma, head and neck, liver or kidney cancer. Here is the DNA: TGTGCCAGCAGCCAACTCGCCCGGACGCCACCCTATGGCTACACCTTC. Its protein product is CASSQLARTPPYGYTF.